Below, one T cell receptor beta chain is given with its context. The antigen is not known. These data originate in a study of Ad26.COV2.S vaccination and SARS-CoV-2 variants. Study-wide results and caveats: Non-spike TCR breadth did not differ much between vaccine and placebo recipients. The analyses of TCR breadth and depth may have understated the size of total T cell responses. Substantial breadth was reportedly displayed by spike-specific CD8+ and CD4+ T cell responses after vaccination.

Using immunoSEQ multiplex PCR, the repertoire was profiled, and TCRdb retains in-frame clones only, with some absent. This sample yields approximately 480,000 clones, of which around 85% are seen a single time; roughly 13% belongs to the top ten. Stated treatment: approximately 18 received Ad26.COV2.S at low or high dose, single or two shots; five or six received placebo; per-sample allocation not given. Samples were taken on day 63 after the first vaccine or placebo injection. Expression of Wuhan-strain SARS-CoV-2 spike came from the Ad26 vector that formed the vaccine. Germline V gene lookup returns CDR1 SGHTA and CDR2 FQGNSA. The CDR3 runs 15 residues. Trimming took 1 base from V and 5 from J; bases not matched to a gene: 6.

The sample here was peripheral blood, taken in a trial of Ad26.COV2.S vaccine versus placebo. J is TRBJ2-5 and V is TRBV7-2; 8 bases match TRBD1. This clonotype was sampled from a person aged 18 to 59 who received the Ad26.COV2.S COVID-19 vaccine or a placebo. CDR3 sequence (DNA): TGTGCCAGCAGCTTAGACAGGGGGAAGGCGGAGACCCAGTACTTC. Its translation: CASSLDRGKAETQYF.